These 32 T cell receptor beta chains were all obtained from the same sample, sequenced in a study of blood T cell repertoires in COVID-19. Clones were read by immunoSEQ multiplex PCR, and TCRdb kept only the in-frame ones, dropping some. Here the sample spans hundreds of thousands of clones, approximately 86% being singletons. Sequencing was performed on peripheral blood. The receptors were gathered from a man between 70 and 80 years old with acute or convalescent COVID-19.

This clone was picked up one time. The V call is TRBV19, the J call TRBJ1-1; D might be TRBD1 (6 bases). The ends were cut back, 4 bases at V and 4 bases at J, with 13 bases in the middle. This CDR3 has 14 amino acids. Per germline, CDR1 LNHDA and CDR2 SQIVND (reference sequence). The CDR3 sequence is CASSKGGRSTEAFF. The DNA of the CDR3 is TGTGCCAGTAGTAAGGGGGGGCGGAGCACTGAAGCTTTCTTT. The variable domain in full, completed from reference TRBV19 and TRBJ1-1, reads DGGITQSPKYLFRKEGQNVTLSCEQNLNHDAMYWYRQDPGQGLRLIYYSQIVNDFQKGDIAEGYSVSREKKESFPLTVTSAQKNPTAFYLCASSKGGRSTEAFFGQGTRLTVV.

This sequence joins TRBV5-1 and TRBJ2-5; tentatively, D is TRBD2 (7 bases). The CDR3 is made up of 14 amino acids. The germline V and J ends were trimmed by 7 bases and 5 bases, with 18 bases remaining between them. Germline V CDR1 and CDR2: SGHRS, YFSETQ. The CDR3 region has the DNA TGCGCCAGCTCCCGGGGGGTCGACAGGGAGACCCAGTACTTC. Amino acids: CASSRGVDRETQYF.

V gene TRBV5-1 combines with J gene TRBJ1-6, with 8 bases lining up with TRBD1. Germline V gene data show CDR1 as SGHRS and CDR2 as YFSETQ. The CDR3 covers 16 residues. Unmatched junction bases numbered 7, after V lost 4 bases and J lost 4 bases. The CDR3 protein is CASSERTGTYNSPLHF. CDR3 DNA: TGCGCCAGCAGCGAACGGACAGGGACTTATAATTCACCCCTCCACTTT.

In the case of this clone: The same CDR3 is also encoded by other DNA sequences in this sample. The CDR3 region has the DNA TGCGCCAGCAGCTTGGCCTCTGGCACAGATACGCAGTATTTT. It is translated as CASSLASGTDTQYF. The J gene is TRBJ2-3, the V gene TRBV5-1; D remains ambiguous. Trimming cost V 0 bases and J 1 base, with 6 bases left between them. Germline V lookup: CDR1 SGHRS, CDR2 YFSETQ. This CDR3 has 14 amino acids.

The gene calls are TRBV6-1 and TRBJ1-6; D might be TRBD1 (5 bases). The V end was cut by 1 base, the J end by 9 bases, with 7 bases between. CDR3 length: 13 amino acids. Germline CDR1 and CDR2: MNHNS and SASEGT. In DNA form, the CDR3 reads TGTGCCAGCAGTGAAGTCAGGGCTTCACCCCTCCACTTT. Translation: CASSEVRASPLHF.

This rearrangement joins TRBV5-1 to TRBJ2-5; D is unclear. Trimming stripped 5 bases from V and 2 bases from J, with 4 bases between. This CDR3 region has 11 residues. Germline lookup yields CDR1 SGHRS and CDR2 YFSETQ. The CDR3 region has the DNA TGCGCCAGCAGAGCTCAAGAGACCCAGTACTTC. Translated: CASRAQETQYF.

The chain employs TRBV11-2 and TRBJ1-2, with 9 bases aligning to TRBD1. The CDR3 extends over 13 amino acids. Germline CDR1 is SGHAT and CDR2 is FQNNGV. V was pared by 4 bases and J by 6 bases, with 3 bases of the junction left unmatched. Written as DNA, the CDR3 is TGTGCCAGCAGCTCTACAGGGGGCAATGGCTACACCTTC. Amino acids: CASSSTGGNGYTF.

The chain recombines TRBV5-6 with TRBJ2-1, with 9 bases aligning to TRBD2. Trimming cost V 1 base and J 0 bases; bases outside gene matches: 2. Germline V CDR1 and CDR2: SGHDT, YYEEEE. The CDR3 sequence is 16 residues long. CDR3 sequence: CASSLWRGGSYNEQFF. The CDR3 coding sequence is TGTGCCAGCAGCTTGTGGCGGGGGGGCTCCTACAATGAGCAGTTCTTC.

The chain carries TRBV4-2 and TRBJ1-1; D unclear. The CDR3 covers 17 residues. Per germline, CDR1 LGHNA and CDR2 YNFKEQ. Trimming stripped 1 base from V and 0 bases from J, with 15 bases between. The CDR3 here is CASSQGLNVRMNTEAFF. CDR3 DNA sequence: TGTGCCAGCAGCCAAGGGCTTAACGTGCGGATGAACACTGAAGCTTTCTTT.

In regard to this clone: Other DNA sequences from this sample encode an identical CDR3 as well. The J gene is TRBJ1-4, the V gene TRBV19; D gene unclear. Per germline, CDR1 LNHDA and CDR2 SQIVND (reference sequence). CDR3 length: 11 residues. The V gene lost 5 bases and the J gene lost 6 bases, with 4 bases spanning the gap. CDR3 sequence (DNA): TGTGCCAGTAGTCGTGATGAAAAACTGTTTTTT. Residues: CASSRDEKLFF.

This sequence joins TRBV19 and TRBJ2-1, with 8 bases aligning to TRBD1. This CDR3 has 13 amino acids. The V gene's germline CDR1 is LNHDA and CDR2 SQIVND (reference sequence). Trimming cost V 3 bases and J 12 bases; bases outside gene matches: 7. The CDR3 DNA is TGTGCCAGTAGTATCGATGGGGACAGGCCGCAGTTCTTC. Protein: CASSIDGDRPQFF.

The V call is TRBV15, the J call TRBJ2-3, with D perhaps TRBD2 (7 bases). CDR3 length: 14 residues. V lost 3 bases and J lost 4, with 11 bases in between. Germline values: CDR1 LNHNV, CDR2 YYDKDF (reference sequence). DNA of the CDR3: TGTGCCACCAGCAGCGGGGGGCCCCCAGATACGCAGTATTTT. Encoded protein: CATSSGGPPDTQYF.

The V call is TRBV4-2, the J call TRBJ1-4; possibly TRBD1 for D (6 bases). Germline lookup yields CDR1 LGHNA and CDR2 YNFKEQ. Trimming took 1 base from V and 4 from J, leaving 10 bases between them. The CDR3 runs 15 residues. In DNA, the CDR3 is TGTGCCAGCAGCCAAGGGACAGCTAATAATGAAAAACTGTTTTTT. As protein: CASSQGTANNEKLFF.

The chain uses TRBV6-5 and TRBJ2-5; 8 bases are a match to TRBD1. Losses at the gene ends were 8 bases for V and 2 bases for J; bases not matched to a gene: 7. The CDR3 is 14 amino acids. Germline values: CDR1 MNHEY, CDR2 SVGAGI. The CDR3 spells CASCRDRRQETQYF. CDR3 coding DNA: TGTGCCAGCTGCCGGGACAGGAGACAAGAGACCCAGTACTTC.

V and J are TRBV4-1 and TRBJ1-2; tentative D call: TRBD1 (5 bases). The CDR3 contains 15 residues. From germline, CDR1 is MGHRA and CDR2 YSYEKL. V shed 6 bases and J shed 6 bases, with 20 bases lying between them. CDR3 DNA sequence: TGCGCCAGCAGTAACCCCAGCGGGGGAGAGAATGGCTACACCTTC. Protein: CASSNPSGGENGYTF.

This chain links TRBV4-2 with TRBJ2-4, with 8 bases that match TRBD2. Germline-derived CDR1 and CDR2 are LGHNA and YNFKEQ. V shed 0 bases and J 6 bases; nucleotides not matched to a gene: 4. The CDR3 spans 15 residues. The CDR3: CASSQDSGAGNIQYF. CDR3 DNA: TGTGCCAGCAGCCAAGATAGCGGGGCGGGAAACATTCAGTACTTC.

This clone was seen more than once but under ten times. The chain combines TRBV11-2 with TRBJ1-5; 7 nucleotides align to TRBD1. The CDR3 loop spans 14 amino acids. After removal of 5 bases from V and 4 bases from J, the junction contained 5 bases not matched to a gene. The germline V gene encodes CDR1 SGHAT and CDR2 FQNNGV. CDR3 sequence reads: CASSRGQSNQPQHF. DNA of the CDR3: TGTGCCAGCAGCCGGGGACAGAGTAATCAGCCCCAGCATTTT.

V is TRBV10-3 and J is TRBJ1-2; D is perhaps TRBD1 (5 bases). This CDR3 is built from 14 residues. The ends were cut back, 0 bases at V and 7 bases at J, with 12 bases in the middle. The germline gives CDR1 ENHRY, CDR2 SYGVKD. CDR3 sequence (DNA): TGTGCCATCAGTGAGTCGACGGCAGGGATTGGCTACACCTTC. Translated: CAISESTAGIGYTF.

The chain employs TRBV28 and TRBJ2-3; TRBD1 is a possible D gene (6 bases). V lost 6 bases and J lost 3, with 10 bases in between. There are 13 residues in the CDR3. The V gene's germline CDR1 is MDHEN and CDR2 SYDVKM. The chain's CDR3 is CASRDTGTDTQYF. In DNA form, the CDR3 reads TGTGCCAGCAGAGATACAGGGACAGATACGCAGTATTTT. Together with reference TRBV28 and TRBJ2-3, the CDR3 gives the full variable domain: DVKVTQSSRYLVKRTGEKVFLECVQDMDHENMFWYRQDPGLGLRLIYFSYDVKMKEKGDIPEGYSVSREKKERFSLILESASTNQTSMYLCASRDTGTDTQYFGPGTRLTVL.

V and J are TRBV7-3 and TRBJ2-2, with 8 bases aligning to TRBD1. CDR1 and CDR2 from the germline V gene are SGHTA and FQGTGA. Trimming removed 5 bases from V and 5 bases from J; junction bases left unmatched: 7. The CDR3 runs to 15 residues. The CDR3 spells CASSQGAHLTGELFF. The CDR3 region has the DNA TGTGCCAGCAGCCAGGGGGCTCATCTAACCGGGGAGCTGTTTTTT.

This rearrangement joins TRBV7-9 to TRBJ2-3, with TRBD1 identical over 8 bases. The V segment lost 5 bases and the J segment 3 bases; nucleotides outside the gene matches: 10. This CDR3 has 16 residues. Germline assignment: CDR1 SEHNR and CDR2 FQNEAQ (reference sequence). The CDR3 DNA reads TGTGCCAGCAGCCCCCGGGGGCAGGGGGCAACAGATACGCAGTATTTT. This gives the protein CASSPRGQGATDTQYF.

The chain recombines TRBV27 with TRBJ2-1, with 7 bases matching TRBD2. With 7 bases clipped from V and 6 bases from J, the junction kept 9 bases outside the gene matches. This CDR3 contains 14 residues. Germline CDR1 reads MNHEY; CDR2 reads SMNVEV (reference sequence). The DNA for the CDR3 is TGTGCCAGCAAGGTGCCGGGGGGTTCCAATGAGCAGTTCTTC. This gives the protein CASKVPGGSNEQFF.

This sequence joins TRBV10-1 and TRBJ1-1, with TRBD1 matching 9 bases. Germline V gene data show CDR1 as WNHNN and CDR2 as SYGVQD (reference sequence). The CDR3 has 14 amino acids. With 4 bases clipped from V and 1 base from J, the junction kept 1 base outside the gene matches. CDR3 amino acids: CASSAGQGNTEAFF. CDR3 bases: TGCGCCAGCAGTGCGGGACAGGGGAACACTGAAGCTTTCTTT.

This clone was counted a single time. The V gene is TRBV9, the J gene TRBJ2-7; no definite D call. In germline, CDR1 is SGDLS, CDR2 YYNGEE. The CDR3 loop spans 13 amino acids. The V end lost 0 bases, the J end lost 7 bases, and 11 bases lay between the germline ends. In DNA form, the CDR3 reads TGTGCCAGCAGCGTAGGTGTCGATCGGGAGCAGTACTTC. Its protein product is CASSVGVDREQYF.

The gene calls are TRBV14 and TRBJ1-3; D gene unclear. V was pared by 4 bases and J by 0 bases, with 13 bases between. The germline gives CDR1 SGHDN, CDR2 FVKESK. The CDR3 runs to 16 residues. CDR3 region: CASSRSGGSSGNTIYF. The CDR3 DNA reads TGTGCCAGCAGCCGATCAGGCGGGAGCTCTGGAAACACCATATATTTT.

In nucleotides, the CDR3 is TGCAGTGCTAGTGGGCGGATCAGCACAGATACGCAGTATTTT. Protein: CSASGRISTDTQYF. V and J are TRBV20-1 and TRBJ2-3; D gene uncertain. The CDR3 consists of 14 residues. CDR1 and CDR2 (germline): DFQATT, SNEGSKA (reference sequence). V lost 3 bases and J 0 bases, leaving 10 bases between the germline ends.

The rearrangement uses TRBV28 and TRBJ2-6, with D unresolved. The CDR3 totals 15 residues. Between the trimmed V and J ends, which lost 6 bases and 0 bases, there was a span of 9 bases. Germline CDR1 is MDHEN and CDR2 is SYDVKM. The CDR3 region is CASSPPVSGANVLTF. CDR3 nucleotide sequence: TGTGCCAGCAGCCCACCGGTCTCTGGGGCCAACGTCCTGACTTTC.

The gene calls are TRBV19 and TRBJ2-6, with TRBD1 matching over 9 bases. Looked up from germline, CDR1 is LNHDA and CDR2 is SQIVND (reference sequence). The CDR3 extends over 19 amino acids. V shed 3 bases and J 2 bases; nucleotides not matched to a gene: 11. The CDR3 loop reads CASSIGSRTGVPGANVLTF. CDR3 bases: TGTGCCAGTAGTATCGGTAGTCGGACAGGGGTACCTGGGGCCAACGTCCTGACTTTC.

The chain links TRBV28 to TRBJ1-1; D gene ambiguous. The V gene's germline CDR1 is MDHEN and CDR2 SYDVKM. V was pared by 2 bases and J by 1 base, with 8 bases between. The CDR3 has 14 amino acids. The CDR3 DNA reads as TGTGCCAGCAGTTTACTACGATCGAACACTGAAGCTTTCTTT. Translated: CASSLLRSNTEAFF.

This clone was counted between two and nine times. V usage is TRBV15 and J usage is TRBJ2-5, with 8 bases lining up with TRBD1. The germline V gene has CDR1 LNHNV and CDR2 YYDKDF (reference sequence). J was trimmed by 5 bases and V by 0 bases; bases with no gene match: 11. The CDR3 consists of 17 residues. This CDR3 is CATSRDAGQGSLETQYF. DNA for the CDR3: TGTGCCACCAGCAGAGATGCCGGACAGGGCTCTTTGGAGACCCAGTACTTC.

This chain uses TRBV6-5 with TRBJ2-7; TRBD1 might be the D (6 bases). This CDR3 comprises 14 residues. Trimming stripped 6 bases from V and 0 bases from J, with 12 bases between. Per the germline V gene, CDR1 is MNHEY and CDR2 is SVGAGI. The CDR3 region is CASSIGQNSYEQYF. The DNA for the CDR3 is TGTGCCAGCAGCATAGGACAGAACTCCTACGAGCAGTACTTC.

A word on this clone: Other DNA sequences within the sample encode an identical CDR3. The chain has TRBV7-2 and TRBJ1-1, with TRBD1 identical over 7 bases. The germline gives CDR1 SGHTA, CDR2 FQGNSA. The CDR3 has 14 residues. V gave up 5 bases and J gave up 1 base; unmatched junction bases: 4. The CDR3 spells CASSPGTANTEAFF. The CDR3 coding sequence is TGTGCCAGCAGCCCTGGGACAGCGAACACTGAAGCTTTCTTT.